This T cell receptor (beta chain) was captured by sequencing in a study of Ad26.COV2.S vaccination and SARS-CoV-2 variants. As for the study in general: Intramuscular Ad26.COV2.S doses were given once or twice, 56 days apart.

On this clone itself: Its antigen remains unidentified.

Measured with immunoSEQ multiplex PCR; TCRdb has only the in-frame clones, and not every one. The table shows 410,000 or so clones, with over 75% occurring only once. Trimming pared 5 bases from V and 8 bases from J, leaving 7 bases between. Germline values: CDR1 MNHNS, CDR2 SASEGT. The CDR3 loop spans 11 amino acids. The treatment: 15 to 20 received Ad26.COV2.S at low or high dose, single or two shots; roughly five received placebo; per-sample allocation not given. Each sample was drawn 63 days after the first injection (of vaccine or placebo). Study results and limitations: Breadth and depth estimates from TCRs may understate total T cell responses. Substantial breadth in spike-specific CD8+ and CD4+ T cell responses was reportedly seen after vaccination.

The chain carries TRBV6-1 and TRBJ2-1, with no clear D. The sample in question was peripheral blood, obtained in a trial of Ad26.COV2.S vaccine versus placebo. This TCR was recovered from a person between 18 and 60 years old who received the Ad26.COV2.S COVID-19 vaccine or a placebo. The CDR3 bases are TGTGCCAGCAGTTATCGGGATGAGCAGTTCTTC. It yields the protein CASSYRDEQFF.